The 20 T cell receptor beta chains below were found in one sample sequenced in a study of siplizumab effects on memory and regulatory T cells. TCRdb's copy holds only in-frame clones and misses some; the assay was immunoSEQ multiplex PCR. Of approximately 94,000 clones detected, 75% to 95% appear once; the ten largest clones hold about 0.15%. The sample was CD4+ T cells sorted from blood. Every receptor here comes from a human donor in good health.

V and J are TRBV23-1 and TRBJ2-1; TRBD1 agrees at 9 bases. TRBV23-1 is designated an ORF whose function remains uncertain. The CDR3 length is 13 residues. V dropped 0 bases and J dropped 12; count of bases not matched to a gene: 3. In nucleotides, the CDR3 is TGCGCCAGCAGTCAATCGGACAGGGGATGGCAGTTCTTC. Protein: CASSQSDRGWQFF.

J is TRBJ2-4 and V is TRBV7-2, with D perhaps given as TRBD1 or TRBD2 (5 bases each). CDR3 length: 14 residues. Germline CDR1 SGHTA, CDR2 FQGNSA. Between the trimmed V and J ends, which lost 4 bases and 2 bases, there was a span of 9 bases. CDR3 nucleotides: TGTGCCAGCAGCTGGGGCGGGTCCAAAAACATTCAGTACTTC. This translates into CASSWGGSKNIQYF.

The chain uses TRBV13 and TRBJ2-3; TRBD1 matches at 10 bases. The trim removed 0 bases at V and 6 bases at J, leaving 12 bases unmatched. This CDR3 region has 18 residues. The germline V gene has CDR1 PRHDT and CDR2 FYEKMQ (reference sequence). The CDR3 protein is CASSLGGWDRGLEDTQYF. CDR3 bases: TGTGCCAGCAGCTTAGGCGGTTGGGACAGGGGATTGGAGGATACGCAGTATTTT.

This chain joins TRBV5-1 and TRBJ2-7, with D possibly TRBD1 on 6 matching bases. Trimming removed 3 bases at V and 1 base at J, with 8 bases between. The length of the CDR3 is 13 residues. Germline V lookup: CDR1 SGHRS, CDR2 YFSETQ. In DNA form, the CDR3 reads TGCGCCAGCAGCTGGACAGAATCCTACGAGCAGTACTTC. It is translated as CASSWTESYEQYF.

The CDR3 protein is CSVEDRGHSYGYTF. The CDR3 bases are TGCAGCGTTGAAGATCGGGGCCATTCTTATGGCTACACCTTC. The chain recombines TRBV29-1 with TRBJ1-2; D is possibly TRBD1 (5 bases). V was clipped by 0 bases and J by 5 bases, with 13 bases between them. This CDR3 has 14 residues. CDR1 SQVTM and CDR2 ANQGSEA come from the germline V gene.

This clone was detected only once. The J gene is TRBJ2-7, the V gene TRBV6-1; D perhaps matches TRBD1 (6 bases). The V gene's germline CDR1 is MNHNS and CDR2 SASEGT. This CDR3 has 14 amino acids. The ends were cut back, 2 bases at V and 7 bases at J, with 15 bases in the middle. CDR3: CASSEQPNQGEQYF. The DNA of the CDR3 is TGTGCCAGCAGTGAACAGCCGAATCAGGGGGAGCAGTACTTC.

In this sample, this clone turned up once. This chain's CDR3 is CASSESWPGYEQYF. The CDR3 coding sequence is TGTGCCAGCAGTGAATCGTGGCCTGGCTACGAGCAGTACTTC. This chain uses TRBV6-1 with TRBJ2-7; D remains ambiguous. Germline CDR1 and CDR2: MNHNS and SASEGT. The length of the CDR3 is 14 residues. V lost 2 bases and J 3 bases, leaving 11 bases between the germline ends.

The V and J genes are TRBV18 and TRBJ1-6; the D is unclear. Germline V gene lookup returns CDR1 KGHSH and CDR2 LQKENI. The CDR3 has 14 amino acids. The germline V and J ends were trimmed by 5 bases and 0 bases, with 5 bases remaining between them. CDR3 sequence: CASSVGSYNSPLHF. For the CDR3, the DNA is TGTGCCAGCTCAGTAGGCTCCTATAATTCACCCCTCCACTTT.

V and J are TRBV18 and TRBJ2-7; D gene ambiguous. The germline V gene encodes CDR1 KGHSH and CDR2 LQKENI. The CDR3 contains 13 residues. Trimming removed 3 bases from V and 2 bases from J, with 8 bases in between. The CDR3 loop reads CASSPGEAYEQYF. Here the CDR3 DNA reads TGTGCCAGCTCACCGGGTGAAGCCTACGAGCAGTACTTC.

The gene calls are TRBV7-2 and TRBJ1-3; D gene ambiguous. Trimming pared 3 bases from V and 3 bases from J, leaving 9 bases between. Germline-derived CDR1 and CDR2 are SGHTA and FQGNSA. The CDR3 is 14 residues long. CDR3 protein: CASSFRSGGNTIYF. The DNA for the CDR3 is TGTGCCAGCAGCTTCAGGTCAGGTGGAAACACCATATATTTT.

The V call is TRBV9, the J call TRBJ2-7, with D hard to call. The germline gives CDR1 SGDLS, CDR2 YYNGEE. The CDR3 is 12 amino acids. The germline V and J ends were trimmed by 0 bases and 4 bases, with 5 bases remaining between them. This CDR3 is CASSVVGYEQYF. The CDR3 DNA sequence: TGTGCCAGCAGCGTAGTGGGATACGAGCAGTACTTC.

This rearrangement joins TRBV11-3 to TRBJ1-2; D perhaps matches TRBD1 (5 bases). CDR3 length: 14 amino acids. Trimming left V 0 bases short and J 4 bases short, with 9 bases between. CDR1 and CDR2 from the germline V gene are SGHNT and YENEEA. CDR3 sequence (DNA): TGTGCCAGCAGCTTAGATGGGACCCTCTATGGCTACACCTTC. It is translated as CASSLDGTLYGYTF.

This chain links TRBV11-1 with TRBJ2-7; the D gene is possibly TRBD2 (6 bases). CDR1 is SGHAT, CDR2 FQDESV, per germline (reference sequence). The V end was cut by 5 bases, the J end by 4 bases, with 9 bases between. The CDR3 sequence is 12 residues long. The CDR3 nucleotides read TGTGCCAGCAGCCTCGCGGGGTACGAGCAGTACTTC. The encoded protein is CASSLAGYEQYF. Based on the CDR3 plus reference TRBV11-1 and TRBJ2-7, the full variable domain is EAEVAQSPRYKITEKSQAVAFWCDPISGHATLYWYRQILGQGPELLVQFQDESVVDDSQLPKDRFSAERLKGVDSTLKIQPAELGDSAMYLCASSLAGYEQYFGPGTRLTVT.

A single count supports this clone. The chain couples TRBV13 to TRBJ2-7, with D maybe TRBD2 (6 bases). This CDR3 spans 14 amino acids. Looked up from germline, CDR1 is PRHDT and CDR2 is FYEKMQ (reference sequence). V lost 2 bases to trimming and J lost 1 base, with 9 bases between them. CDR3: CASSLLGGSYEQYF. Written as DNA, the CDR3 is TGTGCCAGCAGCTTACTGGGGGGATCCTACGAGCAGTACTTC.

The chain couples TRBV12-5 to TRBJ1-5, with TRBD1 as a possible D gene (5 bases). The V end was cut by 7 bases, the J end by 0 bases, with 13 bases between. CDR3 size: 15 residues. CDR1 and CDR2 from the germline V gene are LGHNT and FRNRAP. The CDR3, as DNA: TGTGCTAGTGCCGTTCAAGGGGTTAGCAATCAGCCCCAGCATTTT. Protein: CASAVQGVSNQPQHF.

The CDR3 loop is CASSFDRGQSTGELFF. The CDR3 DNA is TGTGCCAGCAGCTTTGACAGGGGCCAGAGTACCGGGGAGCTGTTTTTT. The chain joins TRBV5-6 to TRBJ2-2, with TRBD1 identical over 8 bases. V dropped 2 bases and J dropped 5; count of bases not matched to a gene: 8. The germline V gene encodes CDR1 SGHDT and CDR2 YYEEEE. This CDR3 has 16 amino acids.

The chain uses TRBV4-1 and TRBJ2-1; 8 bases line up with TRBD2. CDR1 is MGHRA, CDR2 YSYEKL, per germline. The CDR3 consists of 18 residues. V was pared by 4 bases and J by 4 bases, with 15 bases of the junction left unmatched. CDR3 sequence: CASSLLSVSGGAYNEQFF. The DNA for the CDR3 is TGCGCCAGCAGCCTCCTGTCGGTGAGCGGGGGAGCATACAATGAGCAGTTCTTC.

The chain is built from TRBV6-5 and TRBJ1-2, with TRBD1 matching over 7 bases. This CDR3 has 11 residues. The V gene end was trimmed by 8 bases and the J gene end by 8 bases; junction bases not matched to a gene: 5. In germline, CDR1 is MNHEY, CDR2 SVGAGI. CDR3 sequence (DNA): TGTGCCAGCGGGGACAGAGGCGGCTACACCTTC. It yields the protein CASGDRGGYTF.

The chain combines TRBV6-5 with TRBJ1-5; D unclear. The CDR3 length is 13 residues. CDR1 and CDR2 from the germline V gene are MNHEY and SVGAGI. The V gene lost 5 bases and the J gene lost 4 bases, with 9 bases spanning the gap. The CDR3 bases are TGTGCCAGCAGTCCCGCGCCGAATCAGCCCCAGCATTTT. This codes for CASSPAPNQPQHF.

The chain links TRBV27 to TRBJ1-5; TRBD1 matches 9 bases. Germline V lookup: CDR1 MNHEY, CDR2 SMNVEV (reference sequence). With V trimmed by 6 bases and J by 7 bases, 7 bases remained unmatched. The CDR3 has 14 residues. The CDR3 nucleotides read TGTGCCAGCAGACTTACAGGGGGCGGGCAGCCCCAGCATTTT. Translation: CASRLTGGGQPQHF.